This TCR beta chain was documented in a study of monozygotic twins with inflammatory bowel disease. No DNA is given; TCRdb re-called the 5' RACE reads and lists each CDR3 protein once. This sample's table reports over 130,000 distinct CDR3 sequences. The sequence derives from a human donor with ulcerative colitis or Crohn's disease, or a healthy co-twin of an affected twin (not recorded which). What was sequenced was blood.

The CDR3 is CASSNRGQRSPLHF. The gene calls are TRBV6-5 and TRBJ1-6; lacking DNA, the TRBD1 call made by TCRdb goes unchecked. This CDR3 has 14 residues. Germline V gives CDR1 MNHEY, CDR2 SVGAGI.